This T cell receptor beta chain was observed in a study of blood T cell repertoires in COVID-19. Study overall: Nucleic acid was either cDNA or gDNA, and it came from T cells, B-cell-depleted T cells, or PBMCs.

As processed by the authors: Reference gene primers were amplified, and this amplification served to estimate nucleated cell counts. TCRdb's copy holds only in-frame clones and misses some; the assay was immunoSEQ multiplex PCR. That table furnishes V, J and clone size, whereas the DNA furnished D and trimming. The sample comprises about 94,000 clones, 86% of which are singletons, and 10% to 15% rests with the top ten. The CDR3 extends over 14 amino acids. Trimming took 5 bases from V and 0 from J, leaving 11 bases between them. Germline V gives CDR1 LNHDA, CDR2 SQIVND (reference sequence). Sequencing used peripheral blood. This sequence was found in a woman aged 60-70 years in a cohort sampled during active or convalescent COVID-19. V and J are TRBV19 and TRBJ2-7; possible D gene TRBD2, 5 bases. The CDR3 reads CASSPTADSYEQYF. CDR3 in DNA: TGTGCCAGTAGTCCTACAGCGGACTCCTACGAGCAGTACTTC.